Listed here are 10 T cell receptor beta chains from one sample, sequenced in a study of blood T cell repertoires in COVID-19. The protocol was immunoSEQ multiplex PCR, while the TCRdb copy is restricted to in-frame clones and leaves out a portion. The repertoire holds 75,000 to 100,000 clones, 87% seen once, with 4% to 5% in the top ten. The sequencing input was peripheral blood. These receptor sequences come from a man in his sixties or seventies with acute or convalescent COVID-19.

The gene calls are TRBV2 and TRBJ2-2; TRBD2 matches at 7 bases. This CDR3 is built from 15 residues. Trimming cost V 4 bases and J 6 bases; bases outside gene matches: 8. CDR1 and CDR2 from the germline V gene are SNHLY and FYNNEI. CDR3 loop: CASSASAGDSGELFF. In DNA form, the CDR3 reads TGTGCCAGCAGTGCATCCGCGGGGGACTCCGGGGAGCTGTTTTTT.

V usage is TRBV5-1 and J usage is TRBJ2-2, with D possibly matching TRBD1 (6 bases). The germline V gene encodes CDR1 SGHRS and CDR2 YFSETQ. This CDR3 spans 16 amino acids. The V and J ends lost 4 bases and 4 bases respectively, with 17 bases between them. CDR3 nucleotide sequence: TGCGCCAGCAGCCTTAGACAGGATCGGGGCACCGGGGAGCTGTTTTTT. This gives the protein CASSLRQDRGTGELFF.

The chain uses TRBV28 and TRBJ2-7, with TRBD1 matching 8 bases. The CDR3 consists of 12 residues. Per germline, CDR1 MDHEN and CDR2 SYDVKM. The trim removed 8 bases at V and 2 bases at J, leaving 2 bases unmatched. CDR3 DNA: TGTGCCAGCGGACAGGGAGCCTACGAGCAGTACTTC. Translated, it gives CASGQGAYEQYF.

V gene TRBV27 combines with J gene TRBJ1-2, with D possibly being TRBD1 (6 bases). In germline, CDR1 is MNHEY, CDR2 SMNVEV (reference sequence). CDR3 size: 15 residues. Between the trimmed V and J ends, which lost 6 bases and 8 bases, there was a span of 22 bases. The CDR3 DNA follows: TGTGCCAGCAGCCCTTTAAGTACAGGGTTCAGGGGCTACACCTTC. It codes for CASSPLSTGFRGYTF.

This CDR3 is CASSSSQRGDNEQFF. The CDR3 DNA follows: TGTGCCAGCAGCTCTAGCCAGCGGGGGGACAATGAGCAGTTCTTC. The genes are TRBV5-4 and TRBJ2-1, with TRBD2 matching over 9 bases. The CDR3 loop spans 15 amino acids. The J segment lost 5 bases and the V segment lost 3 bases, leaving 6 bases of the junction unmatched. The germline V gene has CDR1 SGHNT and CDR2 YYREEE (reference sequence).

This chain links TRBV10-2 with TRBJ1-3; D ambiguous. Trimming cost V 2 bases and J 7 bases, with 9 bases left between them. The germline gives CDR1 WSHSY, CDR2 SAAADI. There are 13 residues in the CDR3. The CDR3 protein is CASSELSGNTIYF. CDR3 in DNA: TGCGCCAGCAGTGAGCTTTCGGGGAACACCATATATTTT.

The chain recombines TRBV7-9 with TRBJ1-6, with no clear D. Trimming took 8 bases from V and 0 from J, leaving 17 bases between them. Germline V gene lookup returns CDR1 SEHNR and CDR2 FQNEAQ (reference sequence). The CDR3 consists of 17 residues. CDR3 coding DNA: TGTGCCAGCTCCCCCGGAGGGAGGGTCTCCTATAATTCACCCCTCCACTTT. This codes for CASSPGGRVSYNSPLHF.

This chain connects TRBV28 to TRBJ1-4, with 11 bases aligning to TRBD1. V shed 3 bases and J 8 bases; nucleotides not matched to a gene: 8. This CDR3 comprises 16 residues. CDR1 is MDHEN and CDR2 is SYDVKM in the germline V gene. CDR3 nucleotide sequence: TGTGCCAGCAGTTTGCGCCGGGGACAGGGGGTAGAAAAACTGTTTTTT. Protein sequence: CASSLRRGQGVEKLFF.

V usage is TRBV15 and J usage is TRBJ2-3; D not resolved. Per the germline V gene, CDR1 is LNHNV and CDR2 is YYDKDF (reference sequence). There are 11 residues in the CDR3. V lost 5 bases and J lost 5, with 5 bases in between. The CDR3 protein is CATSGQDTQYF. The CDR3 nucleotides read TGTGCCACCAGCGGCCAAGATACGCAGTATTTT.

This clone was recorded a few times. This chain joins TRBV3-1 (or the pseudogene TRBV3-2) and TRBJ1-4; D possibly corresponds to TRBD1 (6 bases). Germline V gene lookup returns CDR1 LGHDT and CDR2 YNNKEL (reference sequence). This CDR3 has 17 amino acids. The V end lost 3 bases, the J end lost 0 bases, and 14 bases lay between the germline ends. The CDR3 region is CASSHPRGGSTNEKLFF. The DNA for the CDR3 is TGTGCCAGCAGCCACCCCAGGGGAGGGTCAACTAATGAAAAACTGTTTTTT.